Presented here are 24 T cell receptor beta chains from one specimen sequenced in a study of blood T cell repertoires in COVID-19. The table came from immunoSEQ multiplex PCR; TCRdb's copy has only in-frame clones and leaves some out. Altogether around 300,000 clones are present, about nine tenths being singletons, with the ten largest covering over 5%. Sample: peripheral blood. The receptors derive from a woman in her forties or fifties with COVID-19, enrolled during active disease.

This chain connects TRBV3-1 (or the pseudogene TRBV3-2) to TRBJ2-7, with D perhaps TRBD1 (5 bases). The germline V gene encodes CDR1 LGHDT and CDR2 YNNKEL (reference sequence). The CDR3 runs to 14 residues. V lost 5 bases and J 6 bases, leaving 17 bases between the germline ends. CDR3 sequence (DNA): TGTGCCAGCAGCTCGACCTGGCAGGGTTTCGAGCAGTACTTC. It yields the protein CASSSTWQGFEQYF.

This chain's CDR3 is CASSKGGTGRNYGYTF. In nucleotides, the CDR3 is TGTGCCAGCAGTAAAGGGGGGACAGGGAGAAACTATGGCTACACCTTC. The V call is TRBV6-2 or TRBV6-3, the J call TRBJ1-2; TRBD1 matches at 9 bases. Germline V gives CDR1 MNHEY, CDR2 SVGEGT. J lost 2 bases, V lost 5 bases, and 9 bases had no gene match. The CDR3 contains 16 residues.

This chain uses TRBV11-2 with TRBJ1-5; 8 positions match TRBD1. The CDR3 consists of 14 residues. Losses at the gene ends were 5 bases for V and 6 bases for J; bases not matched to a gene: 6. Germline CDR1 SGHAT, CDR2 FQNNGV. CDR3 sequence: CASSAQGAIQPQHF. In DNA, the CDR3 is TGTGCCAGCAGCGCGCAGGGGGCGATTCAGCCCCAGCATTTT. The full variable domain, in which reference TRBV11-2 and TRBJ1-5 provide the parts outside the CDR3, is EAGVAQSPRYKIIEKRQSVAFWCNPISGHATLYWYQQILGQGPKLLIQFQNNGVVDDSQLPKDRFSAERLKGVDSTLKIQPAKLEDSAVYLCASSAQGAIQPQHFGDGTRLSIL.

This rearrangement joins TRBV27 to TRBJ2-1, with a weak D call TRBD1 (5 bases). This CDR3 is 16 amino acids long. Germline V lookup: CDR1 MNHEY, CDR2 SMNVEV (reference sequence). The V end lost 3 bases, the J end lost 4 bases, and 16 bases lay between the germline ends. The chain's CDR3 is CASSFGRARYYNEQFF. Written as DNA, the CDR3 is TGTGCCAGCAGTTTCGGCAGGGCTAGGTATTACAATGAGCAGTTCTTC.

V gene TRBV6-5 combines with J gene TRBJ2-7, with 8 bases lining up with TRBD2. CDR1 is MNHEY and CDR2 is SVGAGI in the germline V gene. The V gene end was trimmed by 6 bases and the J gene end by 2 bases; junction bases not matched to a gene: 6. This CDR3 region has 14 residues. CDR3 residues: CASRNAGGTYEQYF. The CDR3 DNA reads as TGTGCCAGCAGAAACGCGGGAGGCACCTACGAGCAGTACTTC.

The gene calls are TRBV18 and TRBJ2-3, with 8 positions matching TRBD2. The V and J ends lost 2 bases and 2 bases, in that order; junction bases with no gene match: 3. Germline V CDR1 and CDR2: KGHSH, LQKENI. This CDR3 region has 15 residues. The CDR3 region is CASSPTRGDTDTQYF. The CDR3 nucleotides read TGTGCCAGCTCACCAACGCGGGGGGACACAGATACGCAGTATTTT. The full variable domain, with the rest looked up from reference TRBV18 and TRBJ2-3, is NAGVMQNPRHLVRRRGQEARLRCSPMKGHSHVYWYRQLPEEGLKFMVYLQKENIIDESGMPKERFSAEFPKEGPSILRIQQVVRGDSAAYFCASSPTRGDTDTQYFGPGTRLTVL.

This clone was seen only a few times. This chain connects TRBV5-8 to TRBJ2-2; TRBD2 matches 10 bases. V dropped 7 bases and J dropped 1; count of bases not matched to a gene: 13. Germline V gives CDR1 SGHTS, CDR2 YDEGEE. CDR3 length equals 18 residues. The CDR3: CASSGIGASGRNTGELFF. As DNA, the CDR3 is TGTGCCAGCTCCGGGATTGGTGCTAGCGGGAGGAACACCGGGGAGCTGTTTTTT.

As concerns this clone: The same CDR3 is also encoded by other DNA sequences in this sample. V usage is TRBV10-2 and J usage is TRBJ2-2; TRBD1 is a possible D gene (6 bases). Trimming took 3 bases from V and 6 from J, leaving 14 bases between them. This CDR3 spans 15 amino acids. Germline V lookup: CDR1 WSHSY, CDR2 SAAADI. CDR3 coding DNA: TGCGCCAGCAGTGAACCACAGGGAAAGGCCGGGGAGCTGTTTTTT. Protein: CASSEPQGKAGELFF.

This clone was counted once. Here the CDR3 reads CASSSPGLAGGSYNEQFF. CDR3 sequence (DNA): TGTGCCAGTAGTAGTCCCGGACTAGCGGGAGGGTCCTACAATGAGCAGTTCTTC. The chain combines TRBV19 with TRBJ2-1; 15 nucleotides agree with TRBD2. The germline gives CDR1 LNHDA, CDR2 SQIVND (reference sequence). The ends lost 4 bases at V and 1 base at J; junction bases unmatched: 5. There are 18 residues in the CDR3. The complete variable domain, with remaining parts taken from reference TRBV19 and TRBJ2-1, reads DGGITQSPKYLFRKEGQNVTLSCEQNLNHDAMYWYRQDPGQGLRLIYYSQIVNDFQKGDIAEGYSVSREKKESFPLTVTSAQKNPTAFYLCASSSPGLAGGSYNEQFFGPGTRLTVL.

The chain joins TRBV18 to TRBJ1-5, with TRBD1 matching 8 bases. The V and J ends lost 3 bases and 4 bases, in that order; junction bases with no gene match: 5. Germline V gene sequence: CDR1 KGHSH, CDR2 LQKENI. The CDR3 contains 15 residues. The DNA of the CDR3 is TGTGCCAGCTCACCCGGGACAGGACTTAATCAGCCCCAGCATTTT. Encoded protein: CASSPGTGLNQPQHF.

The chain carries TRBV9 and TRBJ2-3; no firm D call. This CDR3 contains 11 residues. The ends were cut back, 5 bases at V and 4 bases at J, with 5 bases in the middle. Germline assignment: CDR1 SGDLS and CDR2 YYNGEE. CDR3 in amino acids: CASREPDTQYF. CDR3 coding DNA: TGTGCCAGCAGAGAGCCAGATACGCAGTATTTT.

The genes are TRBV7-9 and TRBJ1-1; the match to TRBD1 covers 12 bases. The CDR3 runs 16 residues. Germline values: CDR1 SEHNR, CDR2 FQNEAQ (reference sequence). With V trimmed by 2 bases and J by 10 bases, 11 bases remained unmatched. The CDR3 sequence is CASSLSTGQGAIGAFF. CDR3 nucleotide sequence: TGTGCCAGCAGCTTATCAACGGGACAGGGGGCAATTGGAGCTTTCTTT.

V is TRBV7-9 and J is TRBJ2-2, with D perhaps TRBD1 (6 bases). The CDR3 is made up of 19 amino acids. V gave up 2 bases and J gave up 2 bases, with 21 bases separating them. In germline, CDR1 is SEHNR, CDR2 FQNEAQ (reference sequence). CDR3 region: CASSLKFSPSGQNTGELFF. CDR3 DNA sequence: TGTGCCAGCAGCTTAAAGTTCTCCCCGTCGGGACAAAACACCGGGGAGCTGTTTTTT.

This sequence joins TRBV5-6 and TRBJ1-2; no reliable D call. V gave up 5 bases and J gave up 4 bases, with 12 bases separating them. Germline V gives CDR1 SGHDT, CDR2 YYEEEE. There are 13 residues in the CDR3. CDR3 sequence reads: CASSYGERYGYTF. CDR3 DNA: TGTGCCAGCAGTTACGGGGAACGCTATGGCTACACCTTC.

This clone was counted between two and nine times. The gene calls are TRBV21-1 and TRBJ1-2; TRBD1, as called in the table, went unchecked against the DNA. TRBV21-1 is labeled a pseudogene. The CDR3 runs to 13 residues. The CDR3: CASSKQGAYGYTF. CDR3 DNA sequence: TGTGCCAGCAGCAAACAGGGGGCCTATGGCTACACCTTC.

The chain links TRBV24-1 to TRBJ1-4, with 9 bases lining up with TRBD1. CDR3 size: 16 residues. CDR1 and CDR2 (germline): KGHDR, SFDVKD. V was clipped by 4 bases and J by 6 bases; unmatched bases: 8. CDR3 amino acids: CATSDRGTGRDEKLFF. DNA of the CDR3: TGTGCCACCAGTGACCGGGGGACAGGGAGAGATGAAAAACTGTTTTTT.

This sequence joins TRBV5-1 and TRBJ2-1, with TRBD2 identical over 7 bases. Per the germline V gene, CDR1 is SGHRS and CDR2 is YFSETQ. The junction had 10 bases not matched to a gene; V was cut back by 1 base and J by 3 bases. The CDR3 loop spans 17 amino acids. For the CDR3, the DNA is TGCGCCAGCAGCTTGATAACTAGTGCTAGCGGCTACAATGAGCAGTTCTTC. It codes for CASSLITSASGYNEQFF.

The chain combines TRBV19 with TRBJ2-1; the D gene is possibly TRBD2 (6 bases). V dropped 5 bases and J dropped 5 bases, with 13 bases sitting between them. Per germline, CDR1 LNHDA and CDR2 SQIVND (reference sequence). The CDR3 covers 14 residues. In DNA form, the CDR3 reads TGTGCCAGTAGTCGTAGGGGAGGACACAATGAGCAGTTCTTC. It is translated as CASSRRGGHNEQFF.

The chain uses TRBV6-2 or TRBV6-3 and TRBJ2-7; 8 nucleotides agree with TRBD2. The CDR3 extends over 14 amino acids. V lost 2 bases, J lost 3 bases, and 3 bases stayed unmatched. Germline V CDR1 and CDR2: MNHEY, SVGEGT. As DNA, the CDR3 is TGTGCCAGCAGTTACGCAGCGGGAGACTACGAGCAGTACTTC. Translation gives CASSYAAGDYEQYF.

Written as DNA, the CDR3 is TGTGCCAGCTCACCAACGGGGGTCGGCGGCACTGAAGCTTTCTTT. It codes for CASSPTGVGGTEAFF. This chain links TRBV18 with TRBJ1-1; TRBD1 is a possible D gene (5 bases). CDR1 is KGHSH, CDR2 LQKENI, per germline. The V end lost 2 bases, the J end lost 4 bases, and 14 bases lay between the germline ends. The CDR3 totals 15 residues.

A single count supports this clone. The J gene is TRBJ2-5, the V gene TRBV14; 7 nucleotides match TRBD1. V was clipped by 2 bases and J by 5 bases; unmatched bases: 8. The germline V gene encodes CDR1 SGHDN and CDR2 FVKESK. The CDR3 length is 15 residues. Here the CDR3 DNA reads TGTGCCAGCAGCCAATACGACAGGGAACGCGAGACCCAGTACTTC. It is translated as CASSQYDRERETQYF.

The V call is TRBV11-2, the J call TRBJ1-1; 8 nucleotides line up with TRBD1. Losses at the gene ends were 5 bases for V and 4 bases for J; bases not matched to a gene: 15. There are 17 residues in the CDR3. In germline, CDR1 is SGHAT, CDR2 FQNNGV. In DNA, the CDR3 is TGTGCCAGCAGCCGATATTCGGAAACAGGGGGATCCACTGAAGCTTTCTTT. As protein: CASSRYSETGGSTEAFF.

The rearrangement uses TRBV11-2 and TRBJ1-3; D possibly corresponds to TRBD1 (5 bases). CDR1 is SGHAT, CDR2 FQNNGV, per germline. This CDR3 spans 14 amino acids. V lost 0 bases, J lost 7 bases, and 10 bases lay in between. The CDR3 reads CASSLDFGGNTIYF. The CDR3, as DNA: TGTGCCAGCAGCTTAGATTTCGGGGGTAACACCATATATTTT.

This sequence joins TRBV2 and TRBJ1-2; D is unclear. The germline CDR1 and CDR2 sequences are SNHLY and FYNNEI. This CDR3 has 15 residues. Trimming stripped 2 bases from V and 3 bases from J, with 13 bases between. This CDR3 reads CASSERGPGDYGYTF. CDR3 DNA: TGTGCCAGCAGTGAAAGAGGGCCTGGGGACTATGGCTACACCTTC.